The rows below give T cell receptor beta chains drawn from one sample of a study of blood T cells in healthy people across ages. MiXCR, applied by TCRdb to the 5' RACE reads, yields one record per CDR3 protein. The sample lists around 1,900,000 distinct CDR3 sequences; roughly two fifths were seen once. Sequences were obtained from blood. The source is a human donor in good health. Each CDR3 is given with its conserved first and last residue. D genes are given only for firm matches. The size field is filled for only some rows; it gives once, few, many or a size class.

D | size | J | V | CDR3 | DNA
. | . | TRBJ2-5 | TRBV15 | CATSGGGTAKETQYF | TGTGCCACCAGTGGGGGAGGGACAGCGAAAGAGACCCAGTACTTC
TRBD2 | . | TRBJ2-5 | TRBV20-1 | CSASPGGKETQYF | TGCAGTGCTAGCCCGGGGGGGAAAGAGACCCAGTACTTC
. | . | TRBJ1-2 | TRBV27 | CASRTRGRERYTF | TGTGCCAGCCGCACCAGAGGAAGGGAGCGGTACACCTTC
. | few | TRBJ1-4 | TRBV7-8 | CASSLLGGNNEKLFF | TGTGCCAGCAGCTTATTGGGGGGTAATAATGAAAAACTGTTTTTT
. | . | TRBJ1-4 | TRBV4-3 | CASSQGRQDPNEKLVF | TGCGCCAGCAGCCAAGGAAGACAGGACCCTAATGAAAAACTGGTTTTT
TRBD1 | . | TRBJ2-7 | TRBV3-1 | CASSQGTGGGEQYF | TGTGCCAGCAGCCAAGGGACAGGGGGCGGCGAGCAGTACTTC
. | once | TRBJ2-3 | TRBV7-3 | CASSFYPTTDTQYF | TGTGCCAGCAGCTTCTACCCGACCACAGATACGCAGTATTTT
. | . | TRBJ2-7 | TRBV2 | CASSESFYEQHF | TGTGCCAGCAGTGAATCCTTCTACGAGCAGCACTTC
. | . | TRBJ2-1 | TRBV7-2 | CASSRQGGAGTMPYNEQFF | TGTGCCAGCAGCCGACAGGGAGGGGCGGGAACGATGCCCTACAATGAGCAGTTCTTC
TRBD1 | few | TRBJ2-1 | TRBV7-2 | CASSLYRGSDNEQFF | TGTGCCAGCAGCTTATACAGGGGGTCGGATAATGAGCAGTTCTTC
. | . | TRBJ2-1 | TRBV28 | CASRGGVQETQFF | TGTGCCAGCCGAGGTGGAGTTCAAGAGACCCAGTTCTTC
. | few | TRBJ2-3 | TRBV5-6 | CASSLGVRADTQYF | TGTGCCAGCAGCTTGGGGGTGAGGGCAGATACGCAGTATTTT
TRBD1 | few | TRBJ1-1 | TRBV28 | CASSPLDRVDAEAFF | TGTGCCAGCAGTCCCTTGGACAGGGTCGACGCTGAAGCTTTCTTT
. | . | TRBJ1-2 | TRBV12-3/TRBV12-4 | CASSSSRGIYGYTF | TGTGCCAGCAGTTCCTCCAGGGGCATCTATGGCTACACCTTC
. | few | TRBJ1-2 | TRBV7-9 | CASSQEGVYGYTF | TGTGCCAGCAGCCAGGAGGGGGTGTATGGCTACACCTTC
. | . | TRBJ1-6 | TRBV27 | CASTLLGGYNSPLHF | TGTGCCAGCACCCTGTTGGGCGGATATAATTCACCCCTCCACTTT
. | few | TRBJ1-2 | TRBV20-1 | CSARDPADYGYTF | TGCAGTGCTCGGGATCCGGCAGACTATGGCTACACCTTC
TRBD2 | few | TRBJ2-1 | TRBV5-1 | CASSSRIASGGANEQFF | TGCGCCAGCAGCTCCCGTATAGCTAGCGGGGGGGCTAATGAGCAGTTCTTC
. | . | TRBJ1-2 | TRBV29-1 | CSVELETTEPHREGYTF | TGCAGCGTTGAATTAGAGACTACAGAGCCTCATAGGGAAGGCTACACCTTC
. | . | TRBJ2-5 | TRBV20-1 | CSAPVRTGTGETQYF | TGCAGTGCCCCCGTGCGAACGGGGACGGGAGAGACCCAGTACTTC
. | . | TRBJ2-1 | TRBV7-2 | CASSGPGLPDRRRNEQFF | TGTGCCAGCAGCGGTCCTGGCCTACCCGACAGACGGAGGAATGAGCAGTTCTTC
TRBD1 | once | TRBJ2-3 | TRBV10-3 | CANRADRGVDTQYF | TGTGCCAACAGGGCGGACAGGGGAGTCGATACGCAGTATTTT
TRBD2 | few | TRBJ2-7 | TRBV5-6 | CASSLEETSGGEQYF | TGTGCCAGCAGCTTGGAAGAGACTAGCGGGGGCGAGCAGTACTTC
TRBD1 | . | TRBJ1-3 | TRBV12-3/TRBV12-4 | CASDYQRTGGNTIYF | TGTGCCAGTGACTACCAAAGGACAGGGGGAAACACCATATATTTT
. | few | TRBJ2-1 | TRBV5-5 | CASSHGLGGSYNEQFF | TGTGCCAGCAGCCACGGTCTGGGCGGATCCTACAATGAGCAGTTCTTC
TRBD2 | few | TRBJ2-1 | TRBV5-1 | CASSLGLAGVHNEQFF | TGCGCCAGCAGCTTGGGACTAGCGGGGGTACATAATGAGCAGTTCTTC
TRBD1 | few | TRBJ1-2 | TRBV15 | CATSRAMGTGGTYGYTF | TGTGCCACCAGCAGAGCCATGGGGACAGGGGGGACCTATGGCTACACCTTC
TRBD1 | . | TRBJ1-1 | TRBV9 | CASSVSGTGGSMSTEAFF | TGTGCCAGCAGCGTATCTGGGACAGGGGGCTCGATGTCCACCGAAGCTTTCTTT
. | . | TRBJ1-1 | TRBV6-4 | CASSPIQQPYTEAFF | TGTGCCAGCAGTCCAATACAGCAGCCTTACACTGAAGCTTTCTTT
TRBD2 | few | TRBJ2-3 | TRBV4-2 | CASSQSGATDTQYF | TGTGCCAGCAGCCAAAGCGGGGCGACAGATACGCAGTATTTT
. | . | TRBJ2-3 | TRBV5-1 | CASSFEQMGDTQYF | TGCGCCAGCAGCTTCGAGCAGATGGGGGATACGCAGTATTTT
TRBD1 | . | TRBJ2-1 | TRBV7-3 | CASSLSTGGQNEQFF | TGTGCCAGCAGCTTATCGACAGGGGGCCAAAATGAGCAGTTCTTC
. | . | TRBJ2-7 | TRBV6-5 | CASSFRGSAEQYF | TGTGCCAGCAGTTTCCGGGGATCGGCCGAGCAGTACTTC
. | . | TRBJ1-1 | TRBV6-5 | CASFRVRAFF | TGTGCCAGTTTCAGGGTGCGAGCTTTCTTT
. | . | TRBJ1-4 | TRBV7-9 | CASSPKRGTLNEKLFF | TGTGCCAGCAGCCCCAAACGTGGGACCTTAAATGAAAAACTGTTTTTT
. | . | TRBJ2-1 | TRBV5-1 | CASSSSGSREQFF | TGCGCCAGCAGCTCCAGCGGGTCACGGGAGCAGTTCTTC
. | . | TRBJ1-1 | TRBV6-6 | CASSYGQSEAFF | TGTGCCAGCAGTTATGGGCAAAGTGAAGCTTTCTTT
TRBD2 | . | TRBJ2-3 | TRBV20-1 | CSARTSGGAGDTQYF | TGCAGTGCTAGGACTAGCGGGGGGGCGGGAGATACGCAGTATTTT
. | many | TRBJ2-3 | TRBV27 | CASSPGNTQYF | TGTGCCAGCAGTCCCGGGAATACGCAGTATTTT
. | . | TRBJ2-5 | TRBV29-1 | CSVLSSGKETQYF | TGCAGCGTCCTATCATCCGGAAAAGAGACCCAGTACTTC
. | few | TRBJ1-2 | TRBV6-6 | CASSYGGGLRVGYTF | TGTGCCAGCAGTTACGGGGGGGGGCTAAGGGTAGGCTACACCTTC
. | . | TRBJ2-3 | TRBV20-1 | CSARQGDTQYF | TGCAGTGCTAGACAGGGAGATACGCAGTATTTT
TRBD2 | once | TRBJ2-7 | TRBV12-3/TRBV12-4 | CASGPGGGDEQYF | TGTGCCAGCGGACCGGGGGGGGGCGACGAGCAGTACTTC
. | few | TRBJ2-1 | TRBV24-1 | CATSPGNEQFF | TGTGCCACCAGTCCGGGTAATGAGCAGTTCTTC
. | . | TRBJ2-5 | TRBV7-2 | CASSLQYSIQETQCF | TGTGCCAGCAGCCTCCAGTATTCAATACAAGAGACCCAGTGCTTC
. | . | TRBJ2-7 | TRBV10-3 | CAISDTRGGLNEQYF | TGTGCCATCAGTGATACAAGGGGGGGCCTGAACGAGCAGTACTTC
TRBD2 | many | TRBJ2-1 | TRBV29-1 | CSVSQRGSNNEQFF | TGCAGCGTCTCTCAGCGGGGTAGTAACAATGAGCAGTTCTTC
. | . | TRBJ2-3 | TRBV4-1 | CASSQDSFTDTQYF | TGCGCCAGCAGCCAAGATAGCTTCACAGATACGCAGTATTTT
. | . | TRBJ2-3 | TRBV7-2 | CASSLLPRPTDTQYF | TGTGCCAGCAGCTTATTACCCAGGCCGACAGATACGCAGTATTTT
. | . | TRBJ1-6 | TRBV9 | CASSVEPYNSPLHF | TGTGCCAGCAGCGTAGAACCTTATAATTCACCCCTCCACTTT
. | . | TRBJ2-1 | TRBV12-3/TRBV12-4 | CASSKRMDNEQFF | TGTGCCAGCAGTAAAAGAATGGACAATGAGCAGTTCTTC
. | . | TRBJ2-5 | TRBV30 | CAWSVDGTDLRETQYF | TGTGCCTGGAGTGTAGACGGGACTGACTTACGGGAGACCCAGTACTTC
. | . | TRBJ1-2 | TRBV11-1 | CASSLDVRVGGYTF | TGTGCCAGCAGCTTAGATGTTAGGGTTGGCGGCTACACCTTC
TRBD2 | few | TRBJ2-5 | TRBV5-1 | CASARSDEAGVQETQYF | TGCGCCAGCGCCAGATCCGATGAAGCGGGGGTCCAAGAGACCCAGTACTTC
. | . | TRBJ1-2 | TRBV25-1 | CASSESTEVDGYTF | TGTGCCAGCAGTGAATCGACAGAGGTGGATGGCTACACCTTC
. | . | TRBJ1-2 | TRBV12-3/TRBV12-4 | CASSPRPQLGGYTF | TGTGCCAGCAGTCCCCGGCCACAACTGGGCGGCTACACCTTC
TRBD2 | . | TRBJ2-1 | TRBV6-5 | CASRPGLASDEQFF | TGTGCCAGCAGACCGGGACTAGCTTCGGATGAGCAGTTCTTC
TRBD1 | once | TRBJ1-1 | TRBV20-1 | CSARDPYRGLGTEAFF | TGCAGTGCTAGAGATCCTTACAGGGGGCTGGGCACTGAAGCTTTCTTT